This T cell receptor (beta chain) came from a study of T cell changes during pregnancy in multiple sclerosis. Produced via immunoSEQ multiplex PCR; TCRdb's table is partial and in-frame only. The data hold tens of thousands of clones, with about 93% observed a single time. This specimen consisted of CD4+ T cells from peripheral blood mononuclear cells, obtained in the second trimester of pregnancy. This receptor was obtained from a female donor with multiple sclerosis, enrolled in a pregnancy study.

The CDR3 DNA sequence: TGCGCCAGCAGCCCCTATCCTAGCGGGAGCTCCTACGAGCAGTACTTC. Translated: CASSPYPSGSSYEQYF. The gene calls are TRBV4-1 and TRBJ2-7, with TRBD2 matching over 10 bases. Germline V gene sequence: CDR1 MGHRA, CDR2 YSYEKL. CDR3 size: 16 residues. Trimming took 4 bases from V and 0 from J; bases not matched to a gene: 6.